The 16 T cell receptor beta chains presented below share a single source sample, sequenced in a study of OX40 agonist ivuxolimab in advanced cancers. Clones were read by immunoSEQ multiplex PCR, and TCRdb kept only the in-frame ones, dropping some. Counted here are 50,000 to 75,000 clones, about 85% occurring once; the ten biggest clones make up 1% to 1.5%. The source material was CD4+ or CD8+ T cells sorted from blood, sampled in a trial of the OX40 agonist ivuxolimab. The receptor set was obtained from an adult with an advanced solid tumor such as melanoma, head and neck, liver or kidney cancer.

V is TRBV6-1 and J is TRBJ1-2; no clear D gene. The V gene lost 1 base and the J gene lost 2 bases, with 11 bases spanning the gap. The CDR3 totals 15 residues. Germline-derived CDR1 and CDR2 are MNHNS and SASEGT. CDR3 region: CASSEVSSRNYGYTF. The DNA for the CDR3 is TGTGCCAGCAGTGAAGTCAGCAGCCGAAACTATGGCTACACCTTC.

The CDR3: CASGTGLNTEAFF. The CDR3 DNA reads TGTGCCAGCGGCACAGGGCTGAACACTGAAGCTTTCTTT. The chain carries TRBV7-8 and TRBJ1-1; weak D call: TRBD1 (6 bases). Germline V CDR1 and CDR2: SGHVS, FQNEAQ. Between the trimmed V and J ends, which lost 8 bases and 0 bases, there was a span of 10 bases. The CDR3 extends over 13 amino acids.

The rearrangement uses TRBV19 and TRBJ2-2; D is unresolved. The CDR3 contains 15 residues. The V and J ends lost 3 bases and 8 bases respectively, with 16 bases between them. Germline loops: CDR1 LNHDA, CDR2 SQIVND (reference sequence). CDR3: CASSIPGELLGELFF. The DNA of the CDR3 is TGTGCCAGTAGTATTCCCGGAGAACTCCTAGGGGAGCTGTTTTTT.

In nucleotides, the CDR3 is TGCGCCAGCAGCTTCGGGCGGGGGGGCATGGAGACCCAGTACTTC. It encodes CASSFGRGGMETQYF. The chain joins TRBV5-1 to TRBJ2-5; TRBD2 matches at 9 bases. This CDR3 is built from 15 residues. Trimming cost V 2 bases and J 5 bases; bases outside gene matches: 7. CDR1 SGHRS and CDR2 YFSETQ come from the germline V gene.

V is TRBV9 and J is TRBJ1-6; 10 bases are a match to TRBD1. The CDR3 is 15 amino acids. Germline V gene data show CDR1 as SGDLS and CDR2 as YYNGEE. V dropped 4 bases and J dropped 9; count of bases not matched to a gene: 7. The CDR3 reads CASSSRGDRGSPLHF. In DNA form, the CDR3 reads TGTGCCAGCAGCTCCCGGGGGGACAGGGGTTCACCCCTCCACTTT.

This clone occurred once. The rearrangement links TRBV6-5 to TRBJ1-5; TRBD1 matches 7 bases. Germline V gene sequence: CDR1 MNHEY, CDR2 SVGAGI. The CDR3 loop spans 13 amino acids. V trimming: 5 bases; J trimming: 4 bases; junction bases outside the gene matches: 2. The CDR3 region has the DNA TGTGCCAGCAGTCCACAGGGGAATCAGCCCCAGCATTTT. Its translation: CASSPQGNQPQHF.

This chain connects TRBV5-1 to TRBJ2-5; 10 bases agree with TRBD2. CDR3 length: 15 residues. Germline V CDR1 and CDR2: SGHRS, YFSETQ. The V and J ends lost 2 bases and 2 bases, in that order; junction bases with no gene match: 3. The CDR3 protein is CASSFKRGGQETQYF. CDR3 bases: TGCGCCAGCAGCTTTAAGCGGGGGGGACAAGAGACCCAGTACTTC.

V usage is TRBV15 and J usage is TRBJ1-1, with a possible D match to TRBD1 (5 bases). V dropped 6 bases and J dropped 6 bases, with 17 bases sitting between them. The CDR3 runs to 14 residues. CDR1 and CDR2 from the germline V gene are LNHNV and YYDKDF (reference sequence). CDR3 in DNA: TGTGCCACCAGTCAACGGGAAAGGGGACCTGAAGCTTTCTTT. Residues: CATSQRERGPEAFF.

The chain has TRBV27 and TRBJ2-2, with TRBD1 matching over 10 bases. V lost 5 bases and J lost 2; bases outside the gene matches: 2. This CDR3 spans 15 amino acids. Germline-derived CDR1 and CDR2 are MNHEY and SMNVEV (reference sequence). CDR3 in amino acids: CASSRQGANTGELFF. For the CDR3, the DNA is TGTGCCAGCAGTAGACAGGGGGCTAACACCGGGGAGCTGTTTTTT.

This clone has just one count. The rearrangement joins TRBV7-9 to TRBJ2-5; 16 bases match TRBD2. The germline V gene encodes CDR1 SEHNR and CDR2 FQNEAQ (reference sequence). With 4 bases clipped from V and 5 bases from J, the junction kept 4 bases outside the gene matches. The CDR3 is made up of 16 amino acids. The CDR3 sequence is CASSSGLAGGPETQYF. As DNA, the CDR3 is TGTGCCAGCAGCTCGGGACTAGCGGGGGGGCCCGAGACCCAGTACTTC.

J is TRBJ2-7 and V is TRBV13; D is possibly TRBD2 (5 bases). The CDR3 sequence is 16 residues long. V was pared by 4 bases and J by 6 bases, with 22 bases between. The germline gives CDR1 PRHDT, CDR2 FYEKMQ (reference sequence). The CDR3 nucleotides read TGTGCCAGCAGCTCAGGACGTCGTTCGGCGGGTCGCGAGCAGTACTTC. This gives the protein CASSSGRRSAGREQYF.

The chain has TRBV5-6 and TRBJ1-1; D uncertain. The ends were cut back, 3 bases at V and 6 bases at J, with 15 bases in the middle. Germline CDR1 is SGHDT and CDR2 is YYEEEE. The CDR3 totals 14 residues. The CDR3, as DNA: TGTGCCAGCAGCTGGGCGAGGTTGCTGGCTGAAGCTTTCTTT. As protein: CASSWARLLAEAFF.

Only one count was recorded for this clone. The J gene is TRBJ1-2, the V gene TRBV5-6; 7 bases are a match to TRBD1. This CDR3 is built from 18 residues. V shed 0 bases and J 4 bases; nucleotides not matched to a gene: 15. Germline values: CDR1 SGHDT, CDR2 YYEEEE. This chain's CDR3 is CASSLAGGQRAEGYGYTF. The CDR3 bases are TGTGCCAGCAGCTTGGCAGGGGGACAAAGGGCGGAAGGCTATGGCTACACCTTC. The variable domain in full, with the rest retrieved from reference TRBV5-6 and TRBJ1-2, is DAGVTQSPTHLIKTRGQQVTLRCSPKSGHDTVSWYQQALGQGPQFIFQYYEEEERQRGNFPDRFSGHQFPNYSSELNVNALLLGDSALYLCASSLAGGQRAEGYGYTFGSGTRLTVV.

This chain joins TRBV18 and TRBJ2-2, with a tentative D call TRBD1 (5 bases). V was pared by 1 base and J by 7 bases, with 13 bases between. The CDR3 totals 15 residues. The V gene's germline CDR1 is KGHSH and CDR2 LQKENI. The CDR3 DNA reads TGTGCCAGCTCACCACTACCAGGGATGGGCGGGGAGCTGTTTTTT. Translating it yields CASSPLPGMGGELFF.

The V gene is TRBV5-8, the J gene TRBJ1-5, with a possible D match to TRBD1 (6 bases). Germline V CDR1 and CDR2: SGHTS, YDEGEE. The CDR3 is 15 residues long. The V and J ends lost 4 bases and 0 bases respectively, with 11 bases between them. The CDR3 region has the DNA TGTGCCAGCAGCCCCGGACAGTTTAGCAATCAGCCCCAGCATTTT. This codes for CASSPGQFSNQPQHF.

The chain joins TRBV7-9 to TRBJ2-7; TRBD1 might be the D (7 bases). V was shortened by 1 base and J by 11 bases, with 12 bases between the two germline ends. There are 12 residues in the CDR3. Germline assignment: CDR1 SEHNR and CDR2 FQNEAQ (reference sequence). CDR3 in amino acids: CASSLGGDREYF. CDR3 nucleotide sequence: TGTGCCAGCAGCTTAGGCGGGGACAGAGAGTACTTC.